The 17 T cell receptor beta chains below come from one sample, sequenced in a study of OX40 agonist ivuxolimab in advanced cancers. The table came from immunoSEQ multiplex PCR; TCRdb's copy has only in-frame clones and leaves some out. The sample records approximately 59,000 clones, over 75% being singletons. Specimen: CD4+ or CD8+ T cells sorted from blood, collected in a trial of the OX40 agonist ivuxolimab. All receptors derive from an adult with an advanced solid tumor such as melanoma, head and neck, liver or kidney cancer.

The V and J genes are TRBV10-3 and TRBJ2-2, with TRBD2 as a possible D gene (5 bases). V was pared by 1 base and J by 7 bases, with 13 bases between. Germline CDR1 is ENHRY and CDR2 is SYGVKD. There are 15 residues in the CDR3. CDR3 coding DNA: TGTGCCATCAGTGAGTTTTCCGGACGGGACGGGGAGCTGTTTTTT. Amino acids: CAISEFSGRDGELFF.

V is TRBV11-2 and J is TRBJ1-3; D remains ambiguous. V was clipped by 10 bases and J by 3 bases, with 31 bases between them. Per germline, CDR1 SGHAT and CDR2 FQNNGV. The CDR3 length is 19 residues. CDR3 sequence: CATAALPRRRIGLGNTIYF. The CDR3 nucleotides are TGTGCCACAGCAGCCCTTCCCCGACGGAGGATAGGACTTGGAAACACCATATATTTT.

V gene TRBV5-1 combines with J gene TRBJ2-5; the D gene is possibly TRBD2 (5 bases). The J call is doubtful: the DNA matches TRBJ2-7 better. Looked up from germline, CDR1 is SGHRS and CDR2 is YFSETQ. This CDR3 is built from 13 residues. The chain's CDR3 is CASSFEGAYEQYF. CDR3 bases: TGCGCCAGCAGCTTCGAGGGAGCCTACGAGCAGTACTTC.

The genes are TRBV29-1 and TRBJ2-5; TRBD1 aligns across 7 bases. The end of the DNA is better explained by TRBJ2-7, so the J call may be wrong. The CDR3 consists of 13 residues. CDR1 is SQVTM and CDR2 is ANQGSEA in the germline V gene. The CDR3 protein is CSAWTGPSYEQYF. The CDR3 nucleotides are TGCAGCGCTTGGACAGGCCCGTCCTACGAGCAGTACTTC.

The V and J genes are TRBV11-2 and TRBJ1-5; perhaps TRBD1 as D (5 bases). Germline CDR1 SGHAT, CDR2 FQNNGV. V was clipped by 5 bases and J by 4 bases, with 9 bases between them. This CDR3 is built from 13 residues. Here the CDR3 reads CASSKGQNQPQHF. CDR3 sequence (DNA): TGTGCCAGCAGCAAGGGGCAGAATCAGCCCCAGCATTTT.

This chain connects TRBV6-7 to TRBJ1-1, with a weak D call TRBD1 (5 bases). TRBV6-7 falls under the ORF class, with uncertain function. The CDR3 covers 17 residues. Trimming cost V 7 bases and J 0 bases, with 21 bases left between them. CDR3 nucleotide sequence: TGTGCCAGCACTACCGATTGGGGGTCAGATATGAACACTGAAGCTTTCTTT. This sequence encodes CASTTDWGSDMNTEAFF.

By its share, this clone is medium-sized. This chain connects TRBV10-2 to TRBJ2-5, with D possibly matching TRBD2 (6 bases). This CDR3 has 15 residues. Trimming shortened V by 0 bases and J by 5 bases, and 13 bases separated the two germline ends. The germline V gene encodes CDR1 WSHSY and CDR2 SAAADI. The CDR3 coding sequence is TGCGCCAGCAGTGAGTCGGTGACTAGTACGGAGACCCAGTACTTC. Translating gives CASSESVTSTETQYF.

This clone occurred a few times. This chain joins TRBV11-2 and TRBJ2-1; 15 bases agree with TRBD2. This CDR3 has 18 residues. CDR1 SGHAT and CDR2 FQNNGV come from the germline V gene. V shed 3 bases and J 9 bases; nucleotides not matched to a gene: 12. The DNA for the CDR3 is TGTGCCAGCAGCTTCGGGACTAGCGGGAGGCGCCTGGGAGGTGAGCAGTTCTTC. Translating it yields CASSFGTSGRRLGGEQFF.

The J gene is TRBJ1-3, the V gene TRBV5-1; D unclear. V was clipped by 6 bases and J by 0 bases, with 7 bases between them. Germline CDR1 is SGHRS and CDR2 is YFSETQ. The CDR3 has 13 residues. CDR3 residues: CASNRASGNTIYF. The CDR3 DNA reads as TGCGCCAGCAACAGAGCCTCTGGAAACACCATATATTTT.

The chain carries TRBV11-2 and TRBJ1-1; D uncertain. CDR1 and CDR2 (germline): SGHAT, FQNNGV. The CDR3 is made up of 14 amino acids. V dropped 6 bases and J dropped 0 bases, with 11 bases sitting between them. In DNA, the CDR3 is TGTGCCAGCAGACCCGGAACAATGAACACTGAAGCTTTCTTT. Protein product: CASRPGTMNTEAFF.

This chain links TRBV28 with TRBJ2-7; a weak D match, TRBD1 (7 bases). Germline V CDR1 and CDR2: MDHEN, SYDVKM. The CDR3 sequence is 16 residues long. Trimming left V 4 bases short and J 2 bases short, with 18 bases between. CDR3 sequence reads: CASSSPGGRQTYEQYF. CDR3 DNA sequence: TGTGCCAGCAGTTCCCCAGGGGGGCGGCAAACCTACGAGCAGTACTTC.

The sample holds one count of this clone. V gene TRBV5-6 combines with J gene TRBJ2-7; TRBD1 aligns across 8 bases. Germline CDR1 is SGHDT and CDR2 is YYEEEE. With V trimmed by 2 bases and J by 1 base, 5 bases remained unmatched. This CDR3 has 15 residues. This CDR3 reads CASSFWDRFSYEQYF. The CDR3 coding sequence is TGTGCCAGCAGCTTTTGGGACAGGTTTTCCTACGAGCAGTACTTC.

The chain recombines TRBV19 with TRBJ2-3; D might be TRBD2 (6 bases). This CDR3 is 14 amino acids long. Trimming removed 5 bases at V and 3 bases at J, with 12 bases between. CDR1 is LNHDA and CDR2 is SQIVND in the germline V gene (reference sequence). The CDR3 reads CASSGGTDTDTQYF. The CDR3 coding sequence is TGTGCCAGTAGTGGCGGGACCGATACAGATACGCAGTATTTT.

The rearrangement links TRBV11-2 to TRBJ2-4; D call uncertain. From germline, CDR1 is SGHAT and CDR2 FQNNGV. V dropped 0 bases and J dropped 12 bases, with 12 bases sitting between them. There are 13 residues in the CDR3. CDR3 DNA sequence: TGTGCCAGCAGCTTAGATACGGCAGCCCCTCAGTACTTC. It codes for CASSLDTAAPQYF.

J is TRBJ1-5 and V is TRBV6-1; D is possibly TRBD1 (6 bases). Trimming left V 2 bases short and J 0 bases short, with 23 bases between. Germline V gene sequence: CDR1 MNHNS, CDR2 SASEGT. CDR3 length equals 20 residues. CDR3 nucleotides: TGTGCCAGCAGTGAACGTTGGACAGCGTTGACCTCATATAGCAATCAGCCCCAGCATTTT. As protein: CASSERWTALTSYSNQPQHF.

The V gene is TRBV21-1, the J gene TRBJ2-7; the table's D call, TRBD1, was not checked against the DNA. TRBV21-1 counts as a pseudogene. CDR3 length: 17 amino acids. The CDR3 spells CASSSWTVDTNYYEQYF. The CDR3, as DNA: TGTGCCAGCAGCAGTTGGACAGTAGATACCAACTATTACGAGCAGTACTTC.

The CDR3 sequence is CSVGSSPEAFF. The DNA of the CDR3 is TGCAGCGTTGGTAGCTCCCCTGAAGCTTTCTTT. The chain carries TRBV29-1 and TRBJ1-1; D gene uncertain. From germline, CDR1 is SQVTM and CDR2 ANQGSEA. The CDR3 totals 11 residues. V was pared by 4 bases and J by 6 bases, with 9 bases between. Drawing the rest from reference TRBV29-1 and TRBJ1-1, the complete variable domain is SAVISQKPSRDICQRGTSLTIQCQVDSQVTMMFWYRQQPGQSLTLIATANQGSEATYESGFVIDKFPISRPNLTFSTLTVSNMSPEDSSIYLCSVGSSPEAFFGQGTRLTVV.